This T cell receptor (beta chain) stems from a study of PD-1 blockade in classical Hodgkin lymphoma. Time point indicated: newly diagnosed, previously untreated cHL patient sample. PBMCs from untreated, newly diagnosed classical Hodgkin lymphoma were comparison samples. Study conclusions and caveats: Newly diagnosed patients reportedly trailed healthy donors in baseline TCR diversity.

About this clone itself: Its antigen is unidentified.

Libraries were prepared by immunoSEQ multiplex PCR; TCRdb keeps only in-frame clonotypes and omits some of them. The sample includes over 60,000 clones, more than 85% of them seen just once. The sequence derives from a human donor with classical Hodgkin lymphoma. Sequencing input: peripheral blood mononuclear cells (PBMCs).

The DNA for the CDR3 is TGTGCCAGCCGGACAGGGGGGACCGGGGAGCTGTTTTTT. This codes for CASRTGGTGELFF. This sequence joins TRBV11-3 and TRBJ2-2; 10 nucleotides agree with TRBD1. CDR3 length: 13 residues. With 8 bases clipped from V and 5 bases from J, the junction kept 2 bases outside the gene matches. Per germline, CDR1 SGHNT and CDR2 YENEEA.